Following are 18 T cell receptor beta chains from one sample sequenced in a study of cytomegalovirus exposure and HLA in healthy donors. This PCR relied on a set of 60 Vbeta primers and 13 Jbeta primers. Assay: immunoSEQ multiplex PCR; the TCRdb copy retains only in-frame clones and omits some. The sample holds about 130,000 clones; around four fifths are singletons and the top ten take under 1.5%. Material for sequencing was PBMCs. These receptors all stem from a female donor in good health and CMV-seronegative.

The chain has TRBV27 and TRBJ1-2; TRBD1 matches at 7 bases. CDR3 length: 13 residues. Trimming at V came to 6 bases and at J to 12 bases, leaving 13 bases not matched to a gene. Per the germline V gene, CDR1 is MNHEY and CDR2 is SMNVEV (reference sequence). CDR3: CASRKTGEIMHTF. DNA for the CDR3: TGTGCCAGCAGGAAAACAGGGGAAATAATGCACACCTTC.

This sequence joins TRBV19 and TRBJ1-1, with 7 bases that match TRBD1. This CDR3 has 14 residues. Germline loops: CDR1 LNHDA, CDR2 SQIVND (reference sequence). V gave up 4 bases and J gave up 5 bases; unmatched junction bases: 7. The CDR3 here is CASSKWTGATEAFF. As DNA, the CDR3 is TGTGCCAGTAGTAAATGGACAGGAGCGACTGAAGCTTTCTTT.

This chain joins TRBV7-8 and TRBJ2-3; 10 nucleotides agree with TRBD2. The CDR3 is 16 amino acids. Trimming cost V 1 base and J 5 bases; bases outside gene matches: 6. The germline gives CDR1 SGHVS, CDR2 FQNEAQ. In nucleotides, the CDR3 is TGTGCCAGCAGCTTAGTCCTAGCGGGAGCCGGAGATACGCAGTATTTT. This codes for CASSLVLAGAGDTQYF.

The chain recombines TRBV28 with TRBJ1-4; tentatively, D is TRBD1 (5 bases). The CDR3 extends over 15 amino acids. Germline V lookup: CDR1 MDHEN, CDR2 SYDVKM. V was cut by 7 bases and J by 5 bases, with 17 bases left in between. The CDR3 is CASKGSGGWNEKLFF. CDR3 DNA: TGTGCCAGCAAAGGGTCTGGGGGGTGGAATGAAAAACTGTTTTTT.

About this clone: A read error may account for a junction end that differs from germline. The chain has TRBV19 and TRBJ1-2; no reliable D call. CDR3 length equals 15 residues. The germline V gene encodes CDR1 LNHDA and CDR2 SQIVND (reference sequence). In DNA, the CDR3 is TGTGCCAGTAGTATAGATTCGACAACGTTATATGGCTGCACCTTC. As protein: CASSIDSTTLYGCTF.

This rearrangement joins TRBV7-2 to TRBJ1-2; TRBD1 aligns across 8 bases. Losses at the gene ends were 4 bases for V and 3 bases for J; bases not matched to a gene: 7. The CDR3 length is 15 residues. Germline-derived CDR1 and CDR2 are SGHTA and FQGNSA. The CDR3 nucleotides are TGTGCCAGCAGCTCTACAGGGGGTGAGGACTATGGCTACACCTTC. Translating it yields CASSSTGGEDYGYTF.

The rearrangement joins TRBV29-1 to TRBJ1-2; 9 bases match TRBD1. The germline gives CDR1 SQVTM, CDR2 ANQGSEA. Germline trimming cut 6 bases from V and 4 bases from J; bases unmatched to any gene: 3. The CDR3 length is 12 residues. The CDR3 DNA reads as TGCAGCGTCCGGGACAGGGCCTATGGCTACACCTTC. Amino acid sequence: CSVRDRAYGYTF.

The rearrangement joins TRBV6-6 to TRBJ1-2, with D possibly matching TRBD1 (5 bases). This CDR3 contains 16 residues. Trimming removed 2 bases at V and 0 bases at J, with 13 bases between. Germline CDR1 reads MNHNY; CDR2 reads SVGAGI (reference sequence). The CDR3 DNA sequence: TGTGCCAGCAGTTACGACAGACGTGTTCCTAACTATGGCTACACCTTC. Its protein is CASSYDRRVPNYGYTF.

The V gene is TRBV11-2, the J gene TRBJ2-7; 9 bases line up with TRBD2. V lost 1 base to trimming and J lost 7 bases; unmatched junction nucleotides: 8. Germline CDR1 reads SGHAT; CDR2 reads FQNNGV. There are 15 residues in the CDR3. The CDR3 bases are TGTGCCAGCAGCTTAGCAGTAGCGGGAGTGGATGAGCAGTACTTC. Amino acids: CASSLAVAGVDEQYF.

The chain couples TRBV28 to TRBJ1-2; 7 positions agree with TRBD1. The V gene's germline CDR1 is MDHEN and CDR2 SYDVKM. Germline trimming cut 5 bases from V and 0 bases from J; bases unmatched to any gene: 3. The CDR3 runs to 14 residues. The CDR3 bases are TGTGCCAGCAGTGCCGGACAGGCTAACTATGGCTACACCTTC. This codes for CASSAGQANYGYTF.

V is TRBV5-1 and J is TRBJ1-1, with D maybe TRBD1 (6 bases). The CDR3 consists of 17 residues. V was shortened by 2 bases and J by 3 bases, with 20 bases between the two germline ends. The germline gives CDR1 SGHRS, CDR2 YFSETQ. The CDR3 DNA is TGCGCCAGCAGCTTTCGAACAGGGATCAGTGGGGACACTGAAGCTTTCTTT. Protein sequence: CASSFRTGISGDTEAFF.

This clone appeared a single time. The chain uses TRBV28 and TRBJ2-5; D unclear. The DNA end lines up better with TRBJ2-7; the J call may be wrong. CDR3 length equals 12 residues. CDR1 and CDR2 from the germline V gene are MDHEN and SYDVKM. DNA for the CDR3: TGTGCCAGCAGTTTAAGTACAGCCGAGCAGTACTTC. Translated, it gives CASSLSTAEQYF.

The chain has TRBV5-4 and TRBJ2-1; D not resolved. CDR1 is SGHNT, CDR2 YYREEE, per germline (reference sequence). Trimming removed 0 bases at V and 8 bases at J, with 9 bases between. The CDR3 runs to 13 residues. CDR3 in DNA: TGTGCCAGCAGCTTGGAAAGTTGGCATGAGCAGTTCTTC. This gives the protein CASSLESWHEQFF.

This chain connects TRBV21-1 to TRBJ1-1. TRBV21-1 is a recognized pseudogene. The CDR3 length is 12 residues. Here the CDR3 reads CATRPGRGGAFF. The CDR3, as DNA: TGTGCCACCCGGCCCGGGAGGGGGGGTGCTTTCTTT.

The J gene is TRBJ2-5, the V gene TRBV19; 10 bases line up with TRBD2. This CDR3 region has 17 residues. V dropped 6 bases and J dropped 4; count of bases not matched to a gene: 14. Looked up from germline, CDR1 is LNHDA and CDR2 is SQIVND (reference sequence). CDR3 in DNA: TGTGCCAGTAGGGCCTGGGGGCTAGCGGGAGAAAGAGAGACCCAGTACTTC. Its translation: CASRAWGLAGERETQYF.

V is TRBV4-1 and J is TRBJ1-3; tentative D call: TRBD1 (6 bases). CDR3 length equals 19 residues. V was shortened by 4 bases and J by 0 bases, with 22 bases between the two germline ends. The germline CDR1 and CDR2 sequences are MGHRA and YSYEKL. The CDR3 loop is CASSPRQAVRLSSGNTIYF. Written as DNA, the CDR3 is TGCGCCAGCAGCCCTCGACAGGCCGTCCGCCTTAGCTCTGGAAACACCATATATTTT.

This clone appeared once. In nucleotides, the CDR3 is TGTGCCAGCAACACGGACAGGGGCCTGAACTACGAGCAGTACTTC. Residues: CASNTDRGLNYEQYF. V and J are TRBV21-1 and TRBJ2-7; TRBD1, the table's D call, lacks a check against the DNA. TRBV21-1 is tagged as a pseudogene. CDR3 length equals 15 residues.

The CDR3, as DNA: TGTGCCAGCAGTTTGGACAGGGTTCTCACAGATACGCAGTATTTT. Its protein product is CASSLDRVLTDTQYF. This chain connects TRBV11-2 to TRBJ2-3; 8 nucleotides agree with TRBD1. The germline CDR1 and CDR2 sequences are SGHAT and FQNNGV. The V and J ends lost 6 bases and 2 bases, in that order; junction bases with no gene match: 7. This CDR3 region has 15 residues.